This T cell receptor (beta chain) was sequenced during a study of shared clonotypes between healthy human individuals. TCRdb's table, derived via immunoSEQ multiplex PCR, lists solely in-frame clones and lacks some. The repertoire holds 90,000 to 100,000 clones, with approximately 51% as singletons. This CDR3 has 15 amino acids. CDR1 is SGHAT, CDR2 FQNNGV, per germline. Trimming removed 4 bases from V and 2 bases from J; junction bases left unmatched: 3. Sequencing was done on a sample of PBMCs. This receptor was taken from a woman in her forties in good health. Some clones in this sample may be carry-over from other donors' samples. V gene TRBV11-2 combines with J gene TRBJ2-5, with 11 nucleotides matching TRBD2. The CDR3 DNA follows: TGTGCCAGCAGCTATAGCGGGAGGGATCAAGAGACCCAGTACTTC. It specifies CASSYSGRDQETQYF. Combining the CDR3 with reference TRBV11-2 and TRBJ2-5 gives the whole variable domain EAGVAQSPRYKIIEKRQSVAFWCNPISGHATLYWYQQILGQGPKLLIQFQNNGVVDDSQLPKDRFSAERLKGVDSTLKIQPAKLEDSAVYLCASSYSGRDQETQYFGPGTRLLVL.